This T cell receptor (beta chain) was sequenced during a study of T cell changes during pregnancy in multiple sclerosis. The CDR3 totals 18 residues. Per the germline V gene, CDR1 is SGHDN and CDR2 is FVKESK. J gave up 1 base and V 1 base, and 11 bases lay outside the gene matches. Libraries were prepared by immunoSEQ multiplex PCR; TCRdb keeps only in-frame clonotypes and omits some of them. The table records about 42,000 clones, 80% to 90% of them present only once. The chain uses TRBV14 and TRBJ1-2, with TRBD1 matching over 8 bases. The sample consisted of CD4+ T cells from peripheral blood mononuclear cells, taken before pregnancy. This TCR was recovered from a female donor with multiple sclerosis, enrolled in a pregnancy study. This CDR3 reads CASSQVEGRTGHNYGYTF. Here the CDR3 DNA reads TGTGCCAGCAGCCAAGTGGAGGGGCGGACAGGGCATAACTATGGCTACACCTTC.